Listed here are 32 T cell receptor beta chains from one sample, sequenced in a study of blood T cell repertoires in COVID-19. TCRdb's table, derived via immunoSEQ multiplex PCR, lists solely in-frame clones and lacks some. This sample has roughly 310,000 clones, with under 95% found just once. Sequencing was performed on PBMCs or T cells enriched from blood (not recorded which). The receptors were sampled from a man aged 55-75 years who had recovered from COVID-19.

The rearrangement joins TRBV3-1 (or the pseudogene TRBV3-2) to TRBJ1-1, with 8 bases that match TRBD1. The CDR3 has 14 residues. V lost 2 bases and J lost 9; bases outside the gene matches: 8. The germline gives CDR1 LGHDT, CDR2 YNNKEL (reference sequence). CDR3 loop: CASSQYPGGWKAFF. The CDR3, as DNA: TGTGCCAGCAGCCAATATCCAGGGGGCTGGAAAGCTTTCTTT.

The chain recombines TRBV9 with TRBJ1-2; unclear D gene. Germline CDR1 reads SGDLS; CDR2 reads YYNGEE. Trimming removed 0 bases from V and 4 bases from J, with 13 bases in between. The CDR3 has 15 amino acids. CDR3 coding DNA: TGTGCCAGCAGCGTAGCTGGCCCGGCGGGCTATGGCTACACCTTC. Translation: CASSVAGPAGYGYTF.

CDR3 in amino acids: CASSTGQAEKQYF. In DNA, the CDR3 is TGCGCCAGCAGCACCGGACAGGCTGAGAAGCAGTACTTC. This rearrangement joins TRBV5-1 to TRBJ2-7; 7 bases are a match to TRBD1. The junction had 9 bases not matched to a gene; V was cut back by 4 bases and J by 8 bases. The CDR3 loop spans 13 amino acids. The germline V gene has CDR1 SGHRS and CDR2 YFSETQ.

A single count supports this clone. The chain couples TRBV7-2 to TRBJ1-2, with a possible D match to TRBD1 (5 bases). Germline CDR1 and CDR2: SGHTA and FQGNSA. This CDR3 has 13 residues. Trimming shortened V by 3 bases and J by 6 bases, and 11 bases separated the two germline ends. CDR3 residues: CASSLGQLNGYTF. CDR3 sequence (DNA): TGTGCCAGCAGCTTGGGGCAGCTGAATGGCTACACCTTC.

The V gene is TRBV9, the J gene TRBJ1-5; 7 bases agree with TRBD1. The CDR3 sequence is 14 residues long. Germline V gene lookup returns CDR1 SGDLS and CDR2 YYNGEE. V shed 3 bases and J 3 bases; nucleotides not matched to a gene: 3. The CDR3 loop reads CASSGGTVNQPQHF. DNA for the CDR3: TGTGCCAGCAGCGGTGGGACAGTCAATCAGCCCCAGCATTTT.

This chain uses TRBV6-5 with TRBJ1-2; D is ambiguous. In germline, CDR1 is MNHEY, CDR2 SVGAGI. The CDR3 sequence is 13 residues long. The V end lost 5 bases, the J end lost 0 bases, and 7 bases lay between the germline ends. The CDR3 DNA is TGTGCCAGCAGTACTCGCACTAACTATGGCTACACCTTC. Its protein is CASSTRTNYGYTF.

This clone is a singleton in its sample. The rearrangement links TRBV7-6 to TRBJ1-2; 8 bases are a match to TRBD1. V dropped 5 bases and J dropped 4; count of bases not matched to a gene: 9. The CDR3 spans 15 residues. Germline V lookup: CDR1 SGHVS, CDR2 FNYEAQ. In DNA, the CDR3 is TGTGCCAGCAGCAACTCAGGGGGCGACCTCTATGGCTACACCTTC. This encodes CASSNSGGDLYGYTF.

This clone was found once. The rearrangement links TRBV3-1 (or the pseudogene TRBV3-2) to TRBJ1-1; 7 nucleotides align to TRBD1. This CDR3 has 12 amino acids. Germline CDR1 reads LGHDT; CDR2 reads YNNKEL (reference sequence). With 7 bases clipped from V and 10 bases from J, the junction kept 9 bases outside the gene matches. CDR3 bases: TGTGCCAGCACTCTAGCAGGGGGTCGAGCTTTCTTT. Amino acid sequence: CASTLAGGRAFF.

This clone was seen a single time. The rearrangement uses TRBV4-1 and TRBJ1-4; TRBD1 is a possible D gene (6 bases). The CDR3 sequence is 14 residues long. Germline lookup yields CDR1 MGHRA and CDR2 YSYEKL. V lost 2 bases and J lost 7, with 11 bases in between. CDR3 coding DNA: TGCGCCAGCAGCCAATACAGGGTAGGTGAAAAACTGTTTTTT. Amino acid sequence: CASSQYRVGEKLFF.

The chain links TRBV18 to TRBJ1-3, with D possibly TRBD1 on 6 matching bases. CDR1 and CDR2 from the germline V gene are KGHSH and LQKENI. Trimming left V 4 bases short and J 2 bases short, with 24 bases between. The CDR3 consists of 19 residues. The CDR3 bases are TGTGCCAGCTCACTACAACAGGGATCTCGGGTGGTAGCTGGAAACACCATATATTTT. Translated: CASSLQQGSRVVAGNTIYF.

The chain recombines TRBV27 with TRBJ2-1, with TRBD2 matching over 11 bases. J was trimmed by 6 bases and V by 3 bases; bases with no gene match: 1. Germline assignment: CDR1 MNHEY and CDR2 SMNVEV (reference sequence). The CDR3 spans 14 residues. The CDR3 sequence: CASSFSGGANEQFF. Here the CDR3 DNA reads TGTGCCAGCAGTTTTAGCGGGGGGGCCAATGAGCAGTTCTTC.

The chain uses TRBV2 and TRBJ2-7, with 9 bases matching TRBD2. Germline loops: CDR1 SNHLY, CDR2 FYNNEI. This CDR3 comprises 16 residues. Trimming removed 3 bases from V and 3 bases from J; junction bases left unmatched: 9. In DNA, the CDR3 is TGTGCCAGCAGTGATTGGCTAGCGGGAACAAACTACGAGCAGTACTTC. Its translation is CASSDWLAGTNYEQYF.

The chain combines TRBV5-5 with TRBJ2-7; tentative D call: TRBD2 (6 bases). The ends were cut back, 5 bases at V and 0 bases at J, with 18 bases in the middle. Germline V gives CDR1 SGHKS, CDR2 YYEKEE (reference sequence). CDR3 length equals 16 residues. In DNA form, the CDR3 reads TGTGCCAGCAGTTTGATCGGAGGGGTGAGCTCCTACGAGCAGTACTTC. Encoded protein: CASSLIGGVSSYEQYF.

This clone occurred once. Other DNA variants within this sample encode the same CDR3. The chain couples TRBV29-1 to TRBJ2-7; D possibly corresponds to TRBD2 (6 bases). The CDR3 length is 13 residues. CDR1 and CDR2 from the germline V gene are SQVTM and ANQGSEA. Trimming pared 4 bases from V and 3 bases from J, leaving 13 bases between. In DNA form, the CDR3 reads TGCAGCGTTGTGGGGTCCGGGGGCTACGAGCAGTACTTC. It encodes CSVVGSGGYEQYF.

The chain carries TRBV24-1 and TRBJ1-2; the match to TRBD1 covers 8 bases. CDR3 length: 12 amino acids. Germline loops: CDR1 KGHDR, CDR2 SFDVKD. J was trimmed by 10 bases and V by 2 bases; bases with no gene match: 2. CDR3 in amino acids: CATSDSDRDYTF. The CDR3 nucleotides read TGTGCCACCAGTGATTCGGACAGGGACTACACCTTC.

The rearrangement uses TRBV4-2 and TRBJ2-1, with D unclear. Between the trimmed V and J ends, which lost 0 bases and 7 bases, there was a span of 13 bases. Germline V gene lookup returns CDR1 LGHNA and CDR2 YNFKEQ. This CDR3 is 15 amino acids long. Here the CDR3 DNA reads TGTGCCAGCAGCCAAGATAGAGGCACCTTAAATGAGCAGTTCTTC. Protein: CASSQDRGTLNEQFF.

The chain is built from TRBV3-1 (or the pseudogene TRBV3-2) and TRBJ1-2; TRBD1 matches at 10 bases. The CDR3 contains 15 residues. CDR1 is LGHDT and CDR2 is YNNKEL in the germline V gene (reference sequence). V shed 4 bases and J 2 bases; nucleotides not matched to a gene: 4. CDR3 DNA sequence: TGTGCCAGCAGCCCGACAGGGGGCAAAAACTATGGCTACACCTTC. Translated, it gives CASSPTGGKNYGYTF.

The chain couples TRBV10-3 to TRBJ2-7; 9 bases map to TRBD1. CDR1 and CDR2 (germline): ENHRY, SYGVKD. The CDR3 is 15 amino acids. V trimming: 5 bases; J trimming: 0 bases; junction bases outside the gene matches: 5. The CDR3 coding sequence is TGTGCCATCAGTAACAGGGGGCTTAACTCCTACGAGCAGTACTTC. This translates into CAISNRGLNSYEQYF.

The gene calls are TRBV6-6 and TRBJ2-1; no definite D call. This CDR3 has 13 amino acids. V lost 0 bases to trimming and J lost 8 bases, with 8 bases between them. CDR1 is MNHNY and CDR2 is SVGAGI in the germline V gene (reference sequence). CDR3 amino acids: CASSYSPRDEQFF. Written as DNA, the CDR3 is TGTGCCAGCAGTTACTCCCCCCGCGATGAGCAGTTCTTC.

This chain joins TRBV10-1 and TRBJ2-3; TRBD2 aligns across 7 bases. The V gene's germline CDR1 is WNHNN and CDR2 SYGVQD (reference sequence). Trimming at V came to 2 bases and at J to 4 bases, leaving 12 bases not matched to a gene. This CDR3 has 17 residues. The CDR3: CASSEASGGRWPDTQYF. DNA of the CDR3: TGCGCCAGCAGTGAGGCCTCGGGGGGTAGGTGGCCAGATACGCAGTATTTT.

This chain's CDR3 is CASSDSPLNSGANVLTF. DNA of the CDR3: TGTGCCAGCAGTGACAGCCCCTTAAACTCTGGGGCCAACGTCCTGACTTTC. J is TRBJ2-6 and V is TRBV5-4; a weak D match, TRBD1 (5 bases). Trimming stripped 5 bases from V and 0 bases from J, with 15 bases between. From germline, CDR1 is SGHNT and CDR2 YYREEE (reference sequence). CDR3 length: 17 amino acids.

The J gene is TRBJ1-1, the V gene TRBV6-5; 9 nucleotides line up with TRBD1. In germline, CDR1 is MNHEY, CDR2 SVGAGI. This CDR3 contains 15 residues. V trimming: 3 bases; J trimming: 11 bases; junction bases outside the gene matches: 13. This CDR3 is CASSYNRGLYVGAFF. CDR3 coding DNA: TGTGCCAGCAGTTATAACAGGGGGCTGTACGTGGGCGCTTTCTTT.

CDR3 amino acids: CASSYGQAEYGYTF. The CDR3 region has the DNA TGTGCCAGCAGCTACGGACAGGCCGAATATGGCTACACCTTC. The genes are TRBV7-2 and TRBJ1-2; 7 nucleotides line up with TRBD1. V gave up 4 bases and J gave up 5 bases; unmatched junction bases: 7. This CDR3 comprises 14 residues. Germline V gives CDR1 SGHTA, CDR2 FQGNSA.

This clone was picked up a small number of times. V usage is TRBV9 and J usage is TRBJ2-2, with 13 bases identical to TRBD2. The CDR3 has 16 residues. Germline V gene sequence: CDR1 SGDLS, CDR2 YYNGEE. Trimming cost V 0 bases and J 5 bases; bases outside gene matches: 1. The CDR3 DNA sequence: TGTGCCAGCAGCGTAGTGGGACTAGCGGGGACCGGGGAGCTGTTTTTT. Its translation is CASSVVGLAGTGELFF.

This sequence joins TRBV11-2 and TRBJ2-3, with 7 bases aligning to TRBD1. Germline CDR1 reads SGHAT; CDR2 reads FQNNGV. After removal of 3 bases from V and 1 base from J, the junction contained 7 bases not matched to a gene. The CDR3 sequence is 16 residues long. CDR3 nucleotide sequence: TGTGCCAGCAGCTTGTTTGCAGGGGGAGGCACAGATACGCAGTATTTT. This sequence encodes CASSLFAGGGTDTQYF.

The V call is TRBV12-5, the J call TRBJ2-6; D remains ambiguous. The germline gives CDR1 LGHNT, CDR2 FRNRAP. The CDR3 runs to 15 residues. Trimming took 0 bases from V and 0 from J, leaving 3 bases between them. CDR3 protein: CASGLVFSGANVLTF. The CDR3 DNA reads TGTGCTAGTGGTTTGGTCTTCTCTGGGGCCAACGTCCTGACTTTC.

V usage is TRBV19 and J usage is TRBJ2-3; D ambiguous. This CDR3 is 14 amino acids long. The germline CDR1 and CDR2 sequences are LNHDA and SQIVND (reference sequence). V gave up 5 bases and J gave up 2 bases, with 11 bases separating them. The DNA for the CDR3 is TGTGCCAGTAGTCCCCTCGCGCCCACAGATACGCAGTATTTT. Translation: CASSPLAPTDTQYF.

CDR3 bases: TGTGCCAGCAGCCGCGGGGACAGCTCCTACAATGAGCAGTTCTTC. Its translation is CASSRGDSSYNEQFF. J is TRBJ2-1 and V is TRBV9, with a possible D match to TRBD1 (7 bases). V was cut by 4 bases and J by 0 bases, with 11 bases left in between. This CDR3 region has 15 residues. The germline V gene has CDR1 SGDLS and CDR2 YYNGEE.

The count of this clone is one. The chain recombines TRBV6-5 with TRBJ1-4, with TRBD1 identical over 7 bases. The germline V gene has CDR1 MNHEY and CDR2 SVGAGI. The CDR3 sequence is 13 residues long. V lost 6 bases, J lost 8 bases, and 6 bases stayed unmatched. The CDR3 region is CASRTGAHEKLFF. The CDR3 region has the DNA TGTGCCAGCAGAACAGGGGCGCACGAAAAACTGTTTTTT.

The rearrangement uses TRBV30 and TRBJ2-2; D remains unclear. Germline V CDR1 and CDR2: GTSNPN, SVGIG (reference sequence). The V and J ends lost 3 bases and 4 bases respectively, with 12 bases between them. The CDR3 loop spans 14 amino acids. Here the CDR3 DNA reads TGTGCCTGGAGAGGCGGCGGCGGCACCGGGGAGCTGTTTTTT. As protein: CAWRGGGGTGELFF. The full variable domain, in which reference TRBV30 and TRBJ2-2 provide the parts outside the CDR3, is SQTIHQWPATLVQPVGSPLSLECTVEGTSNPNLYWYRQAAGRGLQLLFYSVGIGQISSEVPQNLSASRPQDRQFILSSKKLLLSDSGFYLCAWRGGGGTGELFFGEGSRLTVL.

The rearrangement joins TRBV19 to TRBJ2-5; 10 nucleotides align to TRBD2. The V gene's germline CDR1 is LNHDA and CDR2 SQIVND (reference sequence). J was trimmed by 1 base and V by 6 bases; bases with no gene match: 14. The CDR3 contains 18 residues. DNA of the CDR3: TGTGCCAGTAGCCGGGGCCTCATAGCGGGAGGACTCCAAGAGACCCAGTACTTC. This sequence encodes CASSRGLIAGGLQETQYF.

The chain couples TRBV11-1 to TRBJ2-1; 11 bases match TRBD2. From germline, CDR1 is SGHAT and CDR2 FQDESV (reference sequence). The CDR3 has 15 residues. V shed 6 bases, J shed 6 bases, and the junction held 7 bases outside the gene matches. The CDR3 nucleotides read TGTGCCAGCAGTACCCTAGCGGGGGGATTCAATGAGCAGTTCTTC. It translates to CASSTLAGGFNEQFF.